This T cell receptor (beta chain) was documented in a study of shared clonotypes between healthy human individuals. Whole-study results and caveats: A generally larger estimated richness was seen in naive subsets than in memory subsets.

The method was immunoSEQ multiplex PCR; TCRdb's version includes in-frame clones alone and lacks a portion of them. The sample has 700,000 or so clones; 72% are singletons. V shed 4 bases and J shed 5 bases, with 8 bases lying between them. Germline assignment: CDR1 MNHNS and CDR2 SASEGT. The CDR3 runs 12 residues. About this clone itself: Its antigen remains unidentified.

This sequence was found in a woman aged 25 to 45 in good health. The source material was memory CD4+ T cells sorted from blood. Subset indicated: CD45RA-negative fraction. This chain joins TRBV6-1 and TRBJ1-1; the D is unclear. In DNA form, the CDR3 reads TGTGCCAGCAGTGGCGTTAGGACTGAAGCTTTCTTT. Amino acid sequence: CASSGVRTEAFF.